This T cell receptor beta chain was captured in a study of T cell repertoires in cytomegalovirus infection (dated by TCRdb to between 2019 and 2020). Study-level background: Donor HLA type was relevant to the analysis, because carriage of CMV infection together with the matching HLA type was indicated by public TCR beta signatures.

What the research found in general, with its limitations: The ex vivo response was dominated by HLA-C-restricted CMV-specific TCR beta clonotypes, which also provided the single most frequent clonotype in two of eight donors. In both this cohort and an independent cohort of 352 donors, the cumulative frequency of public TCR beta family members distinguished carriers of CMV infection plus the relevant HLA type.

This clonotype was detected ten times or more. What this receptor recognizes is not known. Base qualities are not at hand, and no much larger clone is one base apart. The listed sequencing device is Illumina HiSeq 1500. In-frame beta chains were kept once TCRdb had trimmed the public reads at Q25 with fastp and called clones with MiXCR. Here each entry gathers all rows of one CDR3 protein and keeps the most common genes and DNA. Within this sample are approximately 490,000 distinct CDR3 sequences, with 11% of them counted one time only. The ten largest clonotypes hold roughly a tenth of the sample. The receptor was derived from a human donor in good health (CMV status not recorded). Some clones in this sample may be carry-over from other donors' samples. Sequenced material: PBMCs.

In nucleotide form, the sequence is TGTGCCAGCAGACCCCCCAGGGCTACATTGATCCGCTATGGCTACACCTTC. Its translation is CASRPPRATLIRYGYTF. The rearrangement joined TRBV28 to TRBJ1-2; TRBD1 is a possible D gene, resting on 5 matching bases. The germline V gene gives CDR1 as MDHEN and CDR2 as SYDVKM. V is clipped by 6 bases and J by 4 bases, and the sequence between their germline boundaries is 24 bases long. From its cysteine to its phenylalanine, the CDR3 spans 17 amino acids. Kept here is only the CDR3 DNA, which spans 51 bases and is read in frame from base 1.